The next 15 T cell receptor beta chains were all read from a single sample in a study of graft-versus-host responses after intestinal transplantation (dated by TCRdb to about 2021). Library generation was performed with the immunoSEQ multiplex PCR assay. Entries here come from immuneACCESS through TCRdb and include only in-frame sequences with V and J called. Some clones fail to appear in such tables; in the studies checked, an unresolved V gene covers under half of the shortfall, and the cause of the remainder is unknown. Present in this sample are tens of thousands of clones, 75% to 95% of which were seen just once. The top ten clonotypes cover 5% to 6.5% of the sample. The antigens these receptors bind are not known. The sample's time point label, in plain terms: cells obtained before transplantation from donor or recipient. The specimen was unstimulated CD8+ T cells sorted from spleen or lymph node cells, collected before intestinal transplant. These receptors were obtained from a human donor who received an intestinal transplant.

The chain links TRBV7-4 to TRBJ2-7; D gene ambiguous. V was clipped by 3 bases and J by 3 bases, with 0 bases between them. The germline V gene has CDR1 SGHVT and CDR2 SQSDAQ. This CDR3 spans 10 amino acids. Here the CDR3 DNA reads TGTGCCAGCAGCTTCTACGAGCAGTACTTC. Amino acid sequence: CASSFYEQYF.

The chain has TRBV4-1 and TRBJ2-7, with D possibly being TRBD1 (6 bases). CDR1 is MGHRA and CDR2 is YSYEKL in the germline V gene. V dropped 4 bases and J dropped 2 bases, with 6 bases sitting between them. The CDR3 covers 12 residues. The CDR3 nucleotides are TGCGCCAGCAGCCGGGACACCTACGAGCAGTACTTC. It specifies CASSRDTYEQYF.

The chain links TRBV27 to TRBJ2-3, with D perhaps matching TRBD1 or TRBD2 (5 bases each). Germline CDR1 reads MNHEY; CDR2 reads SMNVEV (reference sequence). CDR3 size: 15 residues. Trimming removed 3 bases at V and 3 bases at J, with 13 bases between. The CDR3 is CASSFWLGDTDTQYF. CDR3 in DNA: TGTGCCAGCAGTTTTTGGTTGGGGGATACAGATACGCAGTATTTT.

The chain couples TRBV11-3 to TRBJ2-7; TRBD2 aligns across 10 bases. The germline gives CDR1 SGHNT, CDR2 YENEEA. With V trimmed by 5 bases and J by 6 bases, 7 bases remained unmatched. This CDR3 has 14 amino acids. The CDR3 DNA is TGTGCCAGCAGCGTTAGCGGGGGGAAGCCCGAGCAGTACTTC. This codes for CASSVSGGKPEQYF.

V and J are TRBV10-1 and TRBJ2-1, with TRBD1 matching 9 bases. Looked up from germline, CDR1 is WNHNN and CDR2 is SYGVQD (reference sequence). The trim removed 2 bases at V and 0 bases at J, leaving 11 bases unmatched. This CDR3 is 19 amino acids long. The CDR3 reads CASSEPLVSDRGSYNEQFF. The CDR3 nucleotides read TGCGCCAGCAGTGAGCCTCTGGTATCGGACAGGGGCTCCTACAATGAGCAGTTCTTC.

With regard to this clone: The limits of the CDR3 on the DNA are not certain, so only TCRdb's listed CDR3 is given. Other DNA sequences in the sample encode the same CDR3. The chain combines TRBV2 with TRBJ2-7; the D call of TRBD2 is as the table states it, not checked on the DNA. The CDR3 spans 15 amino acids, including both terminal residues. Germline V lookup: CDR1 SNHLY, CDR2 FYNNEI. The CDR3 reads CASSEVGGGSYEQYF.

This sequence joins TRBV5-1 and TRBJ1-4; D is perhaps TRBD1 (6 bases). V lost 4 bases to trimming and J lost 6 bases, with 7 bases between them. Germline V lookup: CDR1 SGHRS, CDR2 YFSETQ. This CDR3 region has 12 residues. The CDR3 region has the DNA TGCGCCAGCAGCCCAGGGGATGAAAAACTGTTTTTT. This translates into CASSPGDEKLFF.

V and J are TRBV5-6 and TRBJ2-7, with D unresolved. The CDR3 consists of 13 residues. V dropped 5 bases and J dropped 2 bases, with 11 bases sitting between them. Germline CDR1 reads SGHDT; CDR2 reads YYEEEE. The CDR3 nucleotides are TGTGCCAGCAGTTTAGAGACTCCCTACGAGCAGTACTTC. Translating it yields CASSLETPYEQYF.

The chain joins TRBV19 to TRBJ2-3; D gene unclear. V lost 9 bases, J lost 4 bases, and 8 bases lay in between. From germline, CDR1 is LNHDA and CDR2 SQIVND (reference sequence). CDR3 length: 11 residues. This CDR3 is CASQESDTQYF. CDR3 DNA sequence: TGTGCCAGCCAGGAATCAGATACGCAGTATTTT. Full variable domain (remainder filled in from reference TRBV19 and TRBJ2-3): DGGITQSPKYLFRKEGQNVTLSCEQNLNHDAMYWYRQDPGQGLRLIYYSQIVNDFQKGDIAEGYSVSREKKESFPLTVTSAQKNPTAFYLCASQESDTQYFGPGTRLTVL.

The V gene is TRBV4-1, the J gene TRBJ1-5, with a tentative D call TRBD1 (5 bases). Germline V lookup: CDR1 MGHRA, CDR2 YSYEKL. The V end lost 5 bases, the J end lost 5 bases, and 13 bases lay between the germline ends. The CDR3 is 14 residues long. In nucleotides, the CDR3 is TGCGCCAGCAGCGGATCTTTGGGGCATCAGCCCCAGCATTTT. It specifies CASSGSLGHQPQHF.

V is TRBV5-5 and J is TRBJ2-7; D is unclear. V lost 3 bases and J 5 bases, leaving 6 bases between the germline ends. Germline V gene sequence: CDR1 SGHKS, CDR2 YYEKEE (reference sequence). There are 11 residues in the CDR3. The chain's CDR3 is CASSSIHEQYF. The CDR3 DNA reads as TGTGCCAGCAGCTCGATCCACGAGCAGTACTTC.

The chain has TRBV21-1 and TRBJ1-2. TRBV21-1 is recorded as a pseudogene. CDR3 length equals 14 residues. This CDR3 is CASSKGRGSDGYTF. In DNA, the CDR3 is TGTGCCAGCAGCAAAGGGAGGGGTTCGGATGGCTACACCTTC.

The chain carries TRBV9 and TRBJ2-5; a weak D match, TRBD2 (6 bases). CDR3 length: 13 residues. Germline V gene data show CDR1 as SGDLS and CDR2 as YYNGEE. V dropped 3 bases and J dropped 4 bases, with 10 bases sitting between them. As DNA, the CDR3 is TGTGCCAGCAGCGCGGAGGGAGGAGAGACCCAGTACTTC. It specifies CASSAEGGETQYF. Supplemented by reference TRBV9 and TRBJ2-5, the full variable domain reads DSGVTQTPKHLITATGQRVTLRCSPRSGDLSVYWYQQSLDQGLQFLIQYYNGEERAKGNILERFSAQQFPDLHSELNLSSLELGDSALYFCASSAEGGETQYFGPGTRLLVL.

CDR3 sequence reads: CASSLIQGDGYGYTF. The CDR3 nucleotides are TGTGCCAGCAGCTTAATACAGGGGGATGGGTATGGCTACACCTTC. The rearrangement links TRBV7-9 to TRBJ1-2; 8 nucleotides agree with TRBD1. There are 15 residues in the CDR3. Germline values: CDR1 SEHNR, CDR2 FQNEAQ (reference sequence). J gave up 5 bases and V 2 bases, and 7 bases lay outside the gene matches. Full variable domain (rest looked up from reference TRBV7-9 and TRBJ1-2): DTGVSQNPRHKITKRGQNVTFRCDPISEHNRLYWYRQTLGQGPEFLTYFQNEAQLEKSRLLSDRFSAERPKGSFSTLEIQRTEQGDSAMYLCASSLIQGDGYGYTFGSGTRLTVV.

V and J are TRBV11-2 and TRBJ2-7, with TRBD1 matching 7 bases. V shed 5 bases, J shed 0 bases, and the junction held 7 bases outside the gene matches. This CDR3 is 15 amino acids long. The germline CDR1 and CDR2 sequences are SGHAT and FQNNGV. CDR3 sequence (DNA): TGTGCCAGCAGCCCCGTAGGACAGGACTCCTACGAGCAGTACTTC. Its protein product is CASSPVGQDSYEQYF.